These 27 T cell receptor beta chains were all obtained from the same sample, sequenced in a study of OX40 agonist ivuxolimab in advanced cancers. Method: immunoSEQ multiplex PCR; TCRdb's copy keeps in-frame clones and lacks some. The table lists tens of thousands of clones, approximately 85% of them singletons, with roughly 3% in the top ten. The sample was CD4+ or CD8+ T cells sorted from blood, taken in a trial of the OX40 agonist ivuxolimab. The receptors originated from an adult with an advanced solid tumor such as melanoma, head and neck, liver or kidney cancer.

The chain couples TRBV4-3 to TRBJ1-6; D is possibly TRBD1 (6 bases). The CDR3 is 15 residues long. Germline V gene sequence: CDR1 LGHNA, CDR2 YSLEER. V was cut by 1 base and J by 7 bases, with 11 bases left in between. The CDR3 nucleotides are TGCGCCAGCAGCCAAGTCGGGGGGCAGAATTCACCCCTCCACTTT. Residues: CASSQVGGQNSPLHF.

V is TRBV7-3 and J is TRBJ2-1, with D unclear. Germline CDR1 SGHTA, CDR2 FQGTGA. This CDR3 is built from 12 residues. Deletions cut 3 bases from V and 6 bases from J, with 6 bases between. CDR3 sequence (DNA): TGTGCCAGCAGCTTGAACGGCAATGAGCAGTTCTTC. Translating it yields CASSLNGNEQFF. Drawing the rest from reference TRBV7-3 and TRBJ2-1, the complete variable domain is GAGVSQTPSNKVTEKGKYVELRCDPISGHTALYWYRQSLGQGPEFLIYFQGTGAADDSGLPNDRFFAVRPEGSVSTLKIQRTERGDSAVYLCASSLNGNEQFFGPGTRLTVL.

On this clone: This specimen includes other DNA sequences encoding the same CDR3. The rearrangement links TRBV5-6 to TRBJ1-2, with D perhaps matching TRBD1 (6 bases). CDR1 is SGHDT, CDR2 YYEEEE, per germline. Between the trimmed V and J ends, which lost 5 bases and 4 bases, there was a span of 12 bases. The CDR3 loop spans 13 amino acids. CDR3 sequence (DNA): TGTGCCAGCAGTCTCGGACAGCTCTATGGCTACACCTTC. It translates to CASSLGQLYGYTF.

The J gene is TRBJ1-1, the V gene TRBV5-1, with D tentatively TRBD1 (5 bases). The CDR3 runs 15 residues. V was cut by 0 bases and J by 1 base, with 10 bases left in between. The germline V gene encodes CDR1 SGHRS and CDR2 YFSETQ. The CDR3 protein is CASSLGGTGNTEAFF. The CDR3 DNA sequence: TGCGCCAGCAGCTTGGGGGGAACAGGGAACACTGAAGCTTTCTTT. The entire variable domain, with the rest obtained from reference TRBV5-1 and TRBJ1-1, is as follows: KAGVTQTPRYLIKTRGQQVTLSCSPISGHRSVSWYQQTPGQGLQFLFEYFSETQRNKGNFPGRFSGRQFSNSRSEMNVSTLELGDSALYLCASSLGGTGNTEAFFGQGTRLTVV.

This chain uses TRBV6-1 with TRBJ2-7; D is ambiguous. Germline V gene data show CDR1 as MNHNS and CDR2 as SASEGT. The CDR3 runs to 14 residues. Trimming shortened V by 0 bases and J by 7 bases, and 13 bases separated the two germline ends. The CDR3 nucleotides are TGTGCCAGCAGTGAAGCGGCTCGGATTCTGGAGCAGTACTTC. Its protein product is CASSEAARILEQYF.

The chain carries TRBV30 and TRBJ2-3; 7 bases are shared with TRBD2. The CDR3 extends over 13 amino acids. Germline loops: CDR1 GTSNPN, CDR2 SVGIG (reference sequence). V dropped 6 bases and J dropped 4; count of bases not matched to a gene: 7. DNA of the CDR3: TGTGCCTGTGGGCGGGGGTTGGCAGATACGCAGTATTTT. It is translated as CACGRGLADTQYF. Full variable domain (outside the CDR3, taken from reference TRBV30 and TRBJ2-3): SQTIHQWPATLVQPVGSPLSLECTVEGTSNPNLYWYRQAAGRGLQLLFYSVGIGQISSEVPQNLSASRPQDRQFILSSKKLLLSDSGFYLCACGRGLADTQYFGPGTRLTVL.

The CDR3 protein is CASSPSGGAGDTQYF. In nucleotides, the CDR3 is TGTGCCAGCAGCCCAAGCGGGGGGGCAGGAGATACGCAGTATTTT. The genes are TRBV5-6 and TRBJ2-3; 10 nucleotides agree with TRBD2. CDR1 and CDR2 from the germline V gene are SGHDT and YYEEEE. There are 15 residues in the CDR3. V was clipped by 4 bases and J by 5 bases; unmatched bases: 7.

The table lists this clone with a count of one. The chain is built from TRBV7-2 and TRBJ2-5, with 8 nucleotides matching TRBD1. J lost 6 bases, V lost 8 bases, and 2 bases had no gene match. The CDR3 is made up of 11 amino acids. The V gene's germline CDR1 is SGHTA and CDR2 FQGNSA. The CDR3 region is CASGDRKTQYF. In DNA, the CDR3 is TGTGCCAGCGGGGACAGGAAGACCCAGTACTTC.

With respect to this clone: At one end the junction does not follow the germline gene, possibly because of a read error. This chain links TRBV7-7 with TRBJ1-1; the D is unclear. The germline CDR1 and CDR2 sequences are SSHAT and FNYEAQ (reference sequence). CDR3 length: 13 residues. DNA of the CDR3: TGTGCTAGCAGCATGACGGCCAACACTGAAGCTTTCTTT. It is translated as CASSMTANTEAFF.

The rearrangement joins TRBV7-9 to TRBJ1-5; D unclear. Germline V gene lookup returns CDR1 SEHNR and CDR2 FQNEAQ (reference sequence). The CDR3 has 14 residues. Trimming stripped 0 bases from V and 2 bases from J, with 5 bases between. In DNA form, the CDR3 reads TGTGCCAGCAGCTTAGCGGCAGGCAATCAGCCCCAGCATTTT. Translation: CASSLAAGNQPQHF.

The chain joins TRBV11-2 to TRBJ2-5, with 8 bases identical to TRBD1. The V and J ends lost 5 bases and 5 bases, in that order; junction bases with no gene match: 10. Germline CDR1 and CDR2: SGHAT and FQNNGV. CDR3 length: 15 amino acids. The CDR3: CASSPDREVLETQYF. The CDR3 bases are TGTGCCAGCAGCCCGGACAGGGAGGTTCTGGAGACCCAGTACTTC.

The rearrangement uses TRBV9 and TRBJ1-2; TRBD1 agrees at 10 bases. CDR1 SGDLS and CDR2 YYNGEE come from the germline V gene. The V and J ends lost 3 bases and 4 bases, in that order; junction bases with no gene match: 6. CDR3 length equals 15 residues. CDR3 bases: TGTGCCAGCAGCGAAGACAGGGGGCGCAGCTATGGCTACACCTTC. Its protein product is CASSEDRGRSYGYTF.

The chain combines TRBV27 with TRBJ2-7, with 9 bases aligning to TRBD2. The CDR3 totals 16 residues. Germline V gene sequence: CDR1 MNHEY, CDR2 SMNVEV (reference sequence). J lost 1 base, V lost 3 bases, and 7 bases had no gene match. In nucleotides, the CDR3 is TGTGCCAGCAGTTTGAGGGAGCTAGCGGGGTCCTACGAGCAGTACTTC. Protein: CASSLRELAGSYEQYF.

The chain joins TRBV7-3 to TRBJ2-1; maybe TRBD2 (6 bases). Between the trimmed V and J ends, which lost 5 bases and 7 bases, there was a span of 18 bases. The CDR3 is made up of 15 amino acids. The germline V gene has CDR1 SGHTA and CDR2 FQGTGA. CDR3 DNA sequence: TGTGCCAGCAGCCTCGCGGCGGGACTTCATAATGAGCAGTTCTTC. Protein: CASSLAAGLHNEQFF.

By share, this clone counts as medium-sized. This chain joins TRBV28 and TRBJ1-1, with D perhaps TRBD1 (6 bases). CDR3 length: 12 residues. The V end was cut by 4 bases, the J end by 5 bases, with 8 bases between. The V gene's germline CDR1 is MDHEN and CDR2 SYDVKM. The CDR3 region is CASSSTGTEAFF. CDR3 bases: TGTGCCAGCAGTTCCACAGGGACTGAAGCTTTCTTT.

This clone was seen just once. V gene TRBV4-2 combines with J gene TRBJ2-7; TRBD2 matches 9 bases. Germline lookup yields CDR1 LGHNA and CDR2 YNFKEQ. The CDR3 consists of 18 residues. Trimming at V came to 0 bases and at J to 6 bases, leaving 15 bases not matched to a gene. In nucleotides, the CDR3 is TGTGCCAGCAGCCAAGATCGGTCTAGCGGGGCCAGTCATCGCGAGCAGTACTTC. The encoded protein is CASSQDRSSGASHREQYF.

This clone was counted a few times. The same CDR3 arises from other DNA sequences in this sample as well. In DNA form, the CDR3 reads TGTGCCAGCTCACAGACAGGGGAGTGGTATGGCTACACCTTC. It encodes CASSQTGEWYGYTF. This chain links TRBV18 with TRBJ1-2, with 8 bases identical to TRBD1. The CDR3 extends over 14 amino acids. V was clipped by 4 bases and J by 5 bases; unmatched bases: 6. Germline assignment: CDR1 KGHSH and CDR2 LQKENI.

The chain has TRBV5-6 and TRBJ2-3, with a weak D call TRBD2 (7 bases). With 2 bases removed from V and 0 bases from J, the gap between germline ends came to 19 bases. Germline loops: CDR1 SGHDT, CDR2 YYEEEE. The CDR3 sequence is 18 residues long. The CDR3: CASSFAGATTFSTDTQYF. CDR3 nucleotide sequence: TGTGCCAGCAGCTTCGCGGGGGCCACAACCTTTAGCACAGATACGCAGTATTTT.

The chain joins TRBV20-1 to TRBJ2-3, with unresolved D. The V gene lost 0 bases and the J gene lost 6 bases, with 4 bases spanning the gap. The CDR3 has 11 residues. Germline loops: CDR1 DFQATT, CDR2 SNEGSKA (reference sequence). DNA for the CDR3: TGCAGTGCTAGAGATCGGGATACGCAGTATTTT. Translation gives CSARDRDTQYF.

The rearrangement links TRBV5-1 to TRBJ2-7; 8 bases agree with TRBD1. The ends lost 0 bases at V and 4 bases at J; junction bases unmatched: 0. The V gene's germline CDR1 is SGHRS and CDR2 YFSETQ. The CDR3 consists of 13 residues. The CDR3 sequence: CASSLDRGYEQYF. CDR3 DNA sequence: TGCGCCAGCAGCTTGGACAGGGGGTACGAGCAGTACTTC. Based on the CDR3 plus reference TRBV5-1 and TRBJ2-7, the full variable domain is KAGVTQTPRYLIKTRGQQVTLSCSPISGHRSVSWYQQTPGQGLQFLFEYFSETQRNKGNFPGRFSGRQFSNSRSEMNVSTLELGDSALYLCASSLDRGYEQYFGPGTRLTVT.

This rearrangement joins TRBV30 to TRBJ2-2; no clear D gene. Germline V lookup: CDR1 GTSNPN, CDR2 SVGIG (reference sequence). Trimming took off 0 bases at V and 0 bases at J, with 14 bases between the two ends. CDR3 length: 17 amino acids. The CDR3 nucleotides read TGTGCCTGGAGTGTACTTATGTTGGCGGCGAACACCGGGGAGCTGTTTTTT. Translating it yields CAWSVLMLAANTGELFF.

The chain links TRBV19 to TRBJ1-1; D gene unclear. With 5 bases removed from V and 5 bases from J, the gap between germline ends came to 6 bases. Germline values: CDR1 LNHDA, CDR2 SQIVND (reference sequence). CDR3 size: 11 residues. The CDR3, as DNA: TGTGCCAGTAGTGGCATTACTGAAGCTTTCTTT. Residues: CASSGITEAFF.

The chain combines TRBV10-3 with TRBJ1-3; D ambiguous. Germline assignment: CDR1 ENHRY and CDR2 SYGVKD. V lost 3 bases, J lost 7 bases, and 13 bases lay in between. The CDR3 length is 14 residues. The CDR3 region is CAISDSINENTIYF. The CDR3 nucleotides are TGTGCCATCAGTGACTCTATAAACGAGAACACCATATATTTT.

The V call is TRBV7-8, the J call TRBJ2-3, with TRBD1 as a possible D gene (5 bases). The CDR3 spans 15 residues. Germline assignment: CDR1 SGHVS and CDR2 FQNEAQ. The V and J ends lost 5 bases and 4 bases respectively, with 16 bases between them. CDR3 nucleotide sequence: TGTGCCAGCAGCCCCCGAGGCAGGGCCGCAGATACGCAGTATTTT. This gives the protein CASSPRGRAADTQYF.

The chain is built from TRBV29-1 and TRBJ2-7; the match to TRBD1 covers 10 bases. Germline trimming cut 6 bases from V and 6 bases from J; bases unmatched to any gene: 5. Germline CDR1 and CDR2: SQVTM and ANQGSEA. This CDR3 region has 12 residues. This CDR3 is CSVGQGGSEQYF. The CDR3 DNA sequence: TGCAGCGTAGGACAGGGGGGGAGCGAGCAGTACTTC.

The V and J genes are TRBV11-3 and TRBJ2-1, with 9 bases matching TRBD1. The CDR3 runs to 14 residues. V gave up 4 bases and J gave up 8 bases; unmatched junction bases: 6. Germline CDR1 is SGHNT and CDR2 is YENEEA. The CDR3 DNA sequence: TGTGCCAGCAGCTCCGGGACAGGGTCCGATGAGCAGTTCTTC. It yields the protein CASSSGTGSDEQFF.

The chain uses TRBV28 and TRBJ1-3; 9 nucleotides align to TRBD1. Germline CDR1 MDHEN, CDR2 SYDVKM. This CDR3 comprises 17 residues. V lost 3 bases to trimming and J lost 1 base; unmatched junction nucleotides: 7. CDR3 nucleotides: TGTGCCAGCAGTTTGGACGGAGGGACAGGGTCTGGAAACACCATATATTTT. As protein: CASSLDGGTGSGNTIYF.